The clone carrying this T cell receptor beta chain came up many times. The antigen is not known. Because this beta chain is a stray read in a library intended to capture alpha chains, its abundance should not be given much weight. TCRdb re-called the 5' RACE reads with MiXCR, one entry per CDR3 protein. Here the sample spans around 15,000 distinct CDR3 sequences, approximately 7% being singletons. Trimming pared 7 bases from V and 2 bases from J, leaving 4 bases between. Germline V gene sequence: CDR1 SQVTM, CDR2 ANQGSEA. The CDR3 sequence is 10 residues long. This sample is drawn from a study of spatial heterogeneity in lung cancer. As for time point: sample taken at primary tumor resection. Study-level points and caveats: Tumor mutation count correlated with how many alpha and beta TCRs expanded intratumorally.

The rearrangement uses TRBV29-1 and TRBJ2-3, with D hard to call. The sample consisted of lung tumor tissue, taken at surgery. The receptor was derived from a female donor with early-stage non-small cell lung cancer. The DNA of the CDR3 is TGCAGCGCTAACACAGATACGCAGTATTTT. Protein product: CSANTDTQYF.